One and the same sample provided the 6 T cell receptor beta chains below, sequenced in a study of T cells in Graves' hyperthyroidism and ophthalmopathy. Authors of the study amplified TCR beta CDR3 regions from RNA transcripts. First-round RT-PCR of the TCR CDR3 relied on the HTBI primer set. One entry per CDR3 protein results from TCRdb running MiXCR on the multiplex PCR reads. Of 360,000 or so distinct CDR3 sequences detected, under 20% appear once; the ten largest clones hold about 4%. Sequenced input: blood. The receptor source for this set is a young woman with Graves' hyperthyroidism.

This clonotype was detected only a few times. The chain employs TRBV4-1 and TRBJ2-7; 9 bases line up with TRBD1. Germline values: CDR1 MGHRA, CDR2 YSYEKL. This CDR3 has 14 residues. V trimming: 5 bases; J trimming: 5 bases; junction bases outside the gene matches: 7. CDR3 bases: TGCGCCAGCAGCACCCCCGGGACAGGGAACGAGCAGTACTTC. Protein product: CASSTPGTGNEQYF.

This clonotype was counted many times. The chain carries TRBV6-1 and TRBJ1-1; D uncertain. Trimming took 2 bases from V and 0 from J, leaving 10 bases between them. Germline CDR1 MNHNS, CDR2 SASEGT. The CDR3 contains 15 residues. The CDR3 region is CASSEWAVMNTEAFF. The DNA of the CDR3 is TGTGCCAGCAGTGAATGGGCGGTGATGAACACTGAAGCTTTCTTT.

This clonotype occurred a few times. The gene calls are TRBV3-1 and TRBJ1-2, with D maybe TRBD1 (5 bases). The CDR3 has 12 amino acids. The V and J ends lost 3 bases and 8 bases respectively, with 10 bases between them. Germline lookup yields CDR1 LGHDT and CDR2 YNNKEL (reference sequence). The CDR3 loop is CASSQGPRGYTF. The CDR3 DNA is TGTGCCAGCAGCCAGGGACCTAGGGGCTACACCTTC.

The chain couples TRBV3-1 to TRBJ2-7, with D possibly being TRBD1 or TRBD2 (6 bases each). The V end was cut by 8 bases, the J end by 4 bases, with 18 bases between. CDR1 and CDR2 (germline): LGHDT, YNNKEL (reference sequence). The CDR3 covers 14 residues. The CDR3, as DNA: TGTGCCAGCTCCGGAGGGTACAGGGAATACGAGCAGTACTTC. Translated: CASSGGYREYEQYF.

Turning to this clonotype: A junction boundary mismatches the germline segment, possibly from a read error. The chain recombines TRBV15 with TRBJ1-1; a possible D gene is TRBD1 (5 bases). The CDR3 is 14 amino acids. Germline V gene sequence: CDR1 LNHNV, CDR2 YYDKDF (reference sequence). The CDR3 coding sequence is TGTGCCACCGGAAGGGACCTAATGAACACTGAGGCTTTCTTT. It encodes CATGRDLMNTEAFF.

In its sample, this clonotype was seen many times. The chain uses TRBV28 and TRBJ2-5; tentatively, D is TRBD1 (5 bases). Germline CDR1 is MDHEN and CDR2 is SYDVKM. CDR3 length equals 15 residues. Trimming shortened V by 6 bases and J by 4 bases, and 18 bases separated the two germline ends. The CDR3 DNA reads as TGTGCCAGCAGAAGCCCCAGGGAAAGGGGAGAGACCCAGTACTTC. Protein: CASRSPRERGETQYF.